Listed here are 24 T cell receptor beta chains from one sample, sequenced in a study of neoadjuvant anti-PD-1 for oral cavity cancer. The time point denotes: after neoadjuvant nivolumab, at surgical resection. TCRdb's table, derived via immunoSEQ multiplex PCR, lists solely in-frame clones and lacks some. In the table there are tens of thousands of clones, 77% of which are singletons. The sample consisted of PBMCs, taken after nivolumab (anti-PD-1) treatment. These receptor sequences come from a person aged 35-80 years with oral cavity squamous cell carcinoma.

By frequency in the sample, this clone is medium-sized. This chain connects TRBV4-2 to TRBJ1-1; tentative D call: TRBD1 (5 bases). CDR1 is LGHNA and CDR2 is YNFKEQ in the germline V gene. The CDR3 spans 13 residues. The germline V and J ends were trimmed by 3 bases and 1 base, with 6 bases remaining between them. CDR3 sequence: CASSQDTNTEAFF. In nucleotides, the CDR3 is TGTGCCAGCAGCCAGGACACGAACACTGAAGCTTTCTTT.

This clone was detected once. J is TRBJ1-2 and V is TRBV6-1; D ambiguous. V was shortened by 6 bases and J by 4 bases, with 15 bases between the two germline ends. The CDR3 sequence is 14 residues long. Looked up from germline, CDR1 is MNHNS and CDR2 is SASEGT. The CDR3 spells CASRDHGRGYGYTF. The CDR3 DNA reads TGTGCCAGCAGGGATCACGGCCGCGGCTATGGCTACACCTTC.

This chain uses TRBV30 with TRBJ2-1; D is ambiguous. V shed 0 bases and J shed 10 bases, with 13 bases lying between them. The CDR3 contains 13 residues. Germline CDR1 and CDR2: GTSNPN and SVGIG (reference sequence). CDR3 sequence (DNA): TGTGCCTGGAGTGTACGGATGAACTACGAGCAGTTCTTC. This gives the protein CAWSVRMNYEQFF.

This clone was found once. The rearrangement links TRBV6-1 to TRBJ1-5, with a tentative D call TRBD1 (6 bases). Germline V CDR1 and CDR2: MNHNS, SASEGT. The CDR3 extends over 14 amino acids. The V end lost 7 bases, the J end lost 0 bases, and 10 bases lay between the germline ends. For the CDR3, the DNA is TGTGCCAGCACAGGACAGATTAGCAATCAGCCCCAGCATTTT. Its translation: CASTGQISNQPQHF.

The chain recombines TRBV19 with TRBJ1-4; perhaps TRBD1 as D (6 bases). V lost 6 bases, J lost 5 bases, and 19 bases lay in between. Per germline, CDR1 LNHDA and CDR2 SQIVND (reference sequence). This CDR3 has 16 residues. The CDR3 loop reads CASRLSLWQGNEKLFF. The CDR3 bases are TGTGCCAGTAGACTTTCCCTCTGGCAGGGGAATGAAAAACTGTTTTTT.

On this clone itself: The same CDR3 arises from other DNA sequences in this sample as well. This chain connects TRBV7-9 to TRBJ1-5; TRBD1 might be the D (5 bases). In germline, CDR1 is SEHNR, CDR2 FQNEAQ (reference sequence). The CDR3 is made up of 15 amino acids. V lost 1 base and J 3 bases, leaving 10 bases between the germline ends. The CDR3 protein is CASSLGPGFNQPQHF. The CDR3 DNA reads as TGTGCCAGCAGCTTAGGTCCAGGGTTCAATCAGCCCCAGCATTTT.

V gene TRBV2 combines with J gene TRBJ1-2; D is perhaps TRBD1 (5 bases). This CDR3 is built from 13 residues. Germline values: CDR1 SNHLY, CDR2 FYNNEI. With 1 base removed from V and 7 bases from J, the gap between germline ends came to 10 bases. CDR3 residues: CASSEESRGGYTF. The CDR3 nucleotides are TGTGCCAGCAGTGAAGAATCGAGGGGTGGCTACACCTTC.

The chain employs TRBV6-1 and TRBJ2-1, with 8 bases that match TRBD1. The CDR3 totals 12 residues. Germline-derived CDR1 and CDR2 are MNHNS and SASEGT. V trimming: 6 bases; J trimming: 9 bases; junction bases outside the gene matches: 4. The CDR3 reads CASSTTGVEQFF. The CDR3 DNA reads as TGTGCCAGCAGCACGACAGGGGTTGAGCAGTTCTTC.

This sequence joins TRBV18 and TRBJ1-6; possibly TRBD1 for D (5 bases). With 6 bases removed from V and 7 bases from J, the gap between germline ends came to 16 bases. CDR3 length: 15 residues. Germline V CDR1 and CDR2: KGHSH, LQKENI. CDR3 DNA: TGTGCCAGCTCCGTTCGGACATCGGAGAATTCACCCCTCCACTTT. Translated: CASSVRTSENSPLHF.

The chain uses TRBV19 and TRBJ2-3, with D maybe TRBD2 (6 bases). From germline, CDR1 is LNHDA and CDR2 SQIVND (reference sequence). Trimming left V 3 bases short and J 0 bases short, with 10 bases between. The CDR3 spans 15 residues. CDR3 DNA sequence: TGTGCCAGTAGTATTAGGGCGGGAAGCACAGATACGCAGTATTTT. It codes for CASSIRAGSTDTQYF.

This clone was found a few times. V and J are TRBV5-1 and TRBJ2-3; TRBD2 matches at 10 bases. This CDR3 comprises 15 residues. Germline lookup yields CDR1 SGHRS and CDR2 YFSETQ. After removal of 0 bases from V and 8 bases from J, the junction contained 6 bases not matched to a gene. DNA of the CDR3: TGCGCCAGCAGCTTGGGGCTAGCGGGAGTTTCTACGCAGTATTTT. Its translation: CASSLGLAGVSTQYF.

This clone was counted a single time. V and J are TRBV6-4 and TRBJ1-6; TRBD1 is a possible D gene (6 bases). With 3 bases removed from V and 6 bases from J, the gap between germline ends came to 9 bases. The CDR3 length is 14 residues. Germline-derived CDR1 and CDR2 are MRHNA and SNTAGT. The CDR3, as DNA: TGTGCCAGCAGTGAGGGGGCAGGTAATTCACCCCTCCACTTT. It yields the protein CASSEGAGNSPLHF.

The chain uses TRBV4-2 and TRBJ2-7; 10 positions agree with TRBD2. This CDR3 comprises 15 residues. Trimming removed 1 base from V and 7 bases from J; junction bases left unmatched: 7. Germline V CDR1 and CDR2: LGHNA, YNFKEQ. The CDR3: CASSQASGGAKEQYF. The CDR3 DNA reads as TGTGCCAGCAGCCAAGCAAGCGGGGGGGCCAAAGAGCAGTACTTC.

The chain recombines TRBV11-3 with TRBJ2-7, with 13 positions matching TRBD2. CDR1 and CDR2 (germline): SGHNT, YENEEA. V gave up 6 bases and J gave up 9 bases; unmatched junction bases: 11. This CDR3 has 15 residues. This chain's CDR3 is CASSPGLAGTGRQYF. CDR3 nucleotide sequence: TGTGCCAGCAGTCCGGGACTAGCGGGAACCGGGCGGCAGTACTTC.

The V call is TRBV9, the J call TRBJ2-6; D remains ambiguous. From germline, CDR1 is SGDLS and CDR2 YYNGEE. The CDR3 runs to 14 residues. V was cut by 0 bases and J by 4 bases, with 5 bases left in between. The CDR3 spells CASSVGLGANVLTF. The CDR3 DNA is TGTGCCAGCAGCGTAGGGTTGGGGGCCAACGTCCTGACTTTC.

The chain links TRBV5-6 to TRBJ1-3; 7 bases align to TRBD1. Trimming removed 4 bases from V and 0 bases from J; junction bases left unmatched: 10. This CDR3 is built from 17 residues. Germline CDR1 and CDR2: SGHDT and YYEEEE. This chain's CDR3 is CASSLSFSGGSGNTIYF. The CDR3 DNA reads as TGTGCCAGCAGCCTCTCGTTTTCAGGGGGCTCTGGAAACACCATATATTTT.

This chain links TRBV25-1 with TRBJ1-4, with D possibly being TRBD1 (5 bases). Trimming shortened V by 1 base and J by 3 bases, and 9 bases separated the two germline ends. Germline loops: CDR1 MGHDK, CDR2 SYGVNS. This CDR3 is built from 15 residues. The CDR3 sequence is CASSESLGPNEKLFF. The DNA of the CDR3 is TGTGCCAGCAGTGAATCCCTGGGACCTAATGAAAAACTGTTTTTT.

The V gene is TRBV6-1, the J gene TRBJ2-7; a possible D gene is TRBD2 (6 bases). Trimming removed 1 base at V and 7 bases at J, with 17 bases between. Looked up from germline, CDR1 is MNHNS and CDR2 is SASEGT. The CDR3 is 15 amino acids. CDR3 sequence (DNA): TGTGCCAGCAGTGAAGAGGCTAGCGCAATCAGAGAGCAGTACTTC. It encodes CASSEEASAIREQYF.

The sample holds one count of this clone. The chain is built from TRBV9 and TRBJ1-3; possibly TRBD1 for D (6 bases). Trimming pared 7 bases from V and 8 bases from J, leaving 19 bases between. Germline-derived CDR1 and CDR2 are SGDLS and YYNGEE. CDR3 size: 14 residues. CDR3 sequence: CASASGGGLDTIYF. For the CDR3, the DNA is TGTGCCAGCGCCTCCGGGGGGGGGCTTGACACCATATATTTT.

The chain uses TRBV5-1 and TRBJ1-2; D is perhaps TRBD1 (5 bases). Germline-derived CDR1 and CDR2 are SGHRS and YFSETQ. The CDR3 extends over 14 amino acids. Trimming took off 0 bases at V and 4 bases at J, with 10 bases between the two ends. The CDR3 region has the DNA TGCGCCAGCAGCTTGGATGGGACCTCCTATGGCTACACCTTC. Translated: CASSLDGTSYGYTF.

The rearrangement joins TRBV5-1 to TRBJ2-7, with TRBD2 matching 8 bases. The ends lost 7 bases at V and 3 bases at J; junction bases unmatched: 6. This CDR3 region has 13 residues. Germline CDR1 is SGHRS and CDR2 is YFSETQ. The CDR3 DNA follows: TGCGCCAGCTCGACTAGCGCGTTCTACGAGCAGTACTTC. Translation: CASSTSAFYEQYF.

This clone was picked up one time. J is TRBJ1-4 and V is TRBV7-6; maybe TRBD1 (5 bases). This CDR3 has 16 amino acids. Germline V gives CDR1 SGHVS, CDR2 FNYEAQ. With 1 base removed from V and 8 bases from J, the gap between germline ends came to 17 bases. The CDR3 spells CASSLVKQGRGEKLFF. CDR3 in DNA: TGTGCCAGCAGCTTAGTAAAGCAGGGCAGAGGGGAAAAACTGTTTTTT.

The V call is TRBV15, the J call TRBJ1-5; D may be TRBD1 (5 bases). CDR3 size: 17 residues. V dropped 0 bases and J dropped 3 bases, with 15 bases sitting between them. From germline, CDR1 is LNHNV and CDR2 YYDKDF (reference sequence). CDR3 sequence: CATSREKRGGYNQPQHF. For the CDR3, the DNA is TGTGCCACCAGCAGAGAAAAGAGGGGAGGGTACAATCAGCCCCAGCATTTT.

The rearrangement joins TRBV10-3 to TRBJ1-2; 10 bases fit TRBD1. Germline V gene data show CDR1 as ENHRY and CDR2 as SYGVKD. The V and J ends lost 5 bases and 1 base, in that order; junction bases with no gene match: 4. This CDR3 contains 15 residues. CDR3 in DNA: TGTGCCATCAGTCTCGGGGACAGGGGTAACTATGGCTACACCTTC. This encodes CAISLGDRGNYGYTF.